The 26 T cell receptor beta chains in this list originate from one sample, sequenced in a study of beta chain features in type 1 diabetes. Their recognized antigens are unknown. Findings and limits, study-wide: The study found moderately but significantly shorter TCRB CDR3s in all four CD4+ subsets of Type 1 diabetes patients.

Expressed TCRB transcripts were sequenced because the isolated RNA had all been reverse transcribed beforehand. The table came from immunoSEQ multiplex PCR; TCRdb's copy has only in-frame clones and leaves some out. The repertoire consists of under 300,000 clones, with over 20% occurring once and the leading ten covering 0.028%. The specimen was naive CD4+ T cells from blood. Source of these receptors: a woman in her thirties or forties with type 1 diabetes.

This clone has a handful of counts. This chain links TRBV10-3 with TRBJ1-2; D ambiguous. V was cut by 2 bases and J by 7 bases, with 11 bases left in between. Germline CDR1 is ENHRY and CDR2 is SYGVKD. The CDR3 contains 13 residues. The CDR3 here is CAISEDPEGGYTF. CDR3 bases: TGTGCCATCAGTGAGGATCCGGAGGGTGGCTACACCTTC.

V usage is TRBV5-1 and J usage is TRBJ2-2; D is unclear. V dropped 5 bases and J dropped 7 bases, with 12 bases sitting between them. This CDR3 region has 13 residues. Per germline, CDR1 SGHRS and CDR2 YFSETQ. CDR3 DNA: TGCGCCAGCAGTCCCCGACTTGTCGGGGAGCTGTTTTTT. Translating gives CASSPRLVGELFF. The full variable domain, in which reference TRBV5-1 and TRBJ2-2 provide the parts outside the CDR3, is KAGVTQTPRYLIKTRGQQVTLSCSPISGHRSVSWYQQTPGQGLQFLFEYFSETQRNKGNFPGRFSGRQFSNSRSEMNVSTLELGDSALYLCASSPRLVGELFFGEGSRLTVL.

The chain combines TRBV25-1 with TRBJ2-1, with a possible D match to TRBD1 (6 bases). Germline V gene lookup returns CDR1 MGHDK and CDR2 SYGVNS. Trimming pared 4 bases from V and 5 bases from J, leaving 15 bases between. CDR3 length equals 15 residues. The CDR3 DNA reads as TGTGCCAGCAGTGGAGGGGGTAGCCTCGACAATGAGCAGTTCTTC. Translated, it gives CASSGGGSLDNEQFF.

This chain uses TRBV2 with TRBJ2-4, with 8 bases identical to TRBD1. The V gene end was trimmed by 7 bases and the J gene end by 7 bases; junction bases not matched to a gene: 6. This CDR3 comprises 13 residues. CDR1 is SNHLY and CDR2 is FYNNEI in the germline V gene. The DNA for the CDR3 is TGTGCCAGCACCGGGACAGGAGCCAACATTCAGTACTTC. It specifies CASTGTGANIQYF. Based on the CDR3 plus reference TRBV2 and TRBJ2-4, the full variable domain is EPEVTQTPSHQVTQMGQEVILRCVPISNHLYFYWYRQILGQKVEFLVSFYNNEISEKSEIFDDQFSVERPDGSNFTLKIRSTKLEDSAMYFCASTGTGANIQYFGAGTRLSVL.

This clone was seen more than once but under ten times. V gene TRBV4-3 combines with J gene TRBJ1-2; no clear D gene. The germline gives CDR1 LGHNA, CDR2 YSLEER. The V end lost 1 base, the J end lost 4 bases, and 13 bases lay between the germline ends. This CDR3 comprises 15 residues. DNA for the CDR3: TGCGCCAGCAGCCAAGCGGGCAGCGGCGGCTATGGCTACACCTTC. Amino acids: CASSQAGSGGYGYTF.

This clone has just a few counts. This sequence joins TRBV14 and TRBJ2-1; D possibly corresponds to TRBD1 (5 bases). Trimming took 8 bases from V and 4 from J, leaving 12 bases between them. The length of the CDR3 is 13 residues. The germline V gene encodes CDR1 SGHDN and CDR2 FVKESK. The CDR3 nucleotides are TGTGCCAGCGCCCGCAGGGTTTACAATGAGCAGTTCTTC. It yields the protein CASARRVYNEQFF.

V usage is TRBV25-1 and J usage is TRBJ2-3, with 7 bases that match TRBD2. Trimming removed 1 base from V and 1 base from J; junction bases left unmatched: 2. From germline, CDR1 is MGHDK and CDR2 SYGVNS. This CDR3 comprises 15 residues. Here the CDR3 reads CASSEWAGGTDTQYF. Here the CDR3 DNA reads TGTGCCAGCAGTGAATGGGCGGGGGGCACAGATACGCAGTATTTT.

This clone was detected only a few times. The rearrangement uses TRBV7-2 and TRBJ2-6; 9 bases are a match to TRBD1. The V segment lost 6 bases and the J segment 3 bases; nucleotides outside the gene matches: 6. CDR1 is SGHTA, CDR2 FQGNSA, per germline. This CDR3 has 16 residues. For the CDR3, the DNA is TGTGCCAGCAGGTTACAGGGGGCTAATGGGGCCAACGTCCTGACTTTC. Its translation is CASRLQGANGANVLTF. Looking up the rest from reference TRBV7-2 and TRBJ2-6 gives the full variable domain: GAGVSQSPSNKVTEKGKDVELRCDPISGHTALYWYRQSLGQGLEFLIYFQGNSAPDKSGLPSDRFSAERTGGSVSTLTIQRTQQEDSAVYLCASRLQGANGANVLTFGAGSRLTVL.

The sample holds a few counts of this clone. The chain couples TRBV28 to TRBJ2-7; D unresolved. CDR1 and CDR2 from the germline V gene are MDHEN and SYDVKM. This CDR3 spans 14 amino acids. Trimming cost V 9 bases and J 3 bases, with 18 bases left between them. CDR3 amino acids: CASCGRVQSYEQYF. CDR3 nucleotides: TGTGCCAGTTGTGGCCGGGTTCAAAGCTACGAGCAGTACTTC.

The chain couples TRBV29-1 to TRBJ2-1; perhaps TRBD2 as D (6 bases). Germline-derived CDR1 and CDR2 are SQVTM and ANQGSEA. The CDR3 has 16 residues. Trimming removed 4 bases from V and 0 bases from J, with 16 bases in between. CDR3 nucleotide sequence: TGCAGCGTTGGAACCATGGGGGGACTCTCCTACAATGAGCAGTTCTTC. This translates into CSVGTMGGLSYNEQFF.

V is TRBV28 and J is TRBJ2-5; the match to TRBD1 covers 7 bases. Germline CDR1 MDHEN, CDR2 SYDVKM. This CDR3 spans 15 amino acids. The trim removed 5 bases at V and 7 bases at J, leaving 13 bases unmatched. CDR3 in amino acids: CASSPPDRDPPTQYF. DNA for the CDR3: TGTGCCAGCAGTCCCCCCGACAGGGATCCCCCGACCCAGTACTTC.

This clone was seen a few times. This chain connects TRBV7-2 to TRBJ1-5; 9 positions match TRBD1. V shed 5 bases and J 0 bases; nucleotides not matched to a gene: 14. This CDR3 comprises 19 residues. Germline CDR1 is SGHTA and CDR2 is FQGNSA. CDR3 sequence (DNA): TGTGCCAGCAGCCTCCCGATGGGACAGGGTGGTCGTAGCAATCAGCCCCAGCATTTT. Translated, it gives CASSLPMGQGGRSNQPQHF.

This rearrangement joins TRBV28 to TRBJ1-1; TRBD1 matches 8 bases. The CDR3 length is 13 residues. J gave up 1 base and V 11 bases, and 6 bases lay outside the gene matches. Germline V gene sequence: CDR1 MDHEN, CDR2 SYDVKM. The CDR3 DNA is TGTGCCGTGACAGGGGCCTGGAACACTGAAGCTTTCTTT. This gives the protein CAVTGAWNTEAFF.

Only a few counts were recorded for this clone. This sequence joins TRBV5-1 and TRBJ1-6; no reliable D call. The CDR3 has 15 residues. The germline V gene encodes CDR1 SGHRS and CDR2 YFSETQ. With 0 bases removed from V and 7 bases from J, the gap between germline ends came to 11 bases. In DNA, the CDR3 is TGCGCCAGCAGCTTGGACAACGCCGTGAATTCACCCCTCCACTTT. It yields the protein CASSLDNAVNSPLHF. Full variable domain (rest looked up from reference TRBV5-1 and TRBJ1-6): KAGVTQTPRYLIKTRGQQVTLSCSPISGHRSVSWYQQTPGQGLQFLFEYFSETQRNKGNFPGRFSGRQFSNSRSEMNVSTLELGDSALYLCASSLDNAVNSPLHFGNGTRLTVT.

Only a few counts were recorded for this clone. The chain is built from TRBV4-1 and TRBJ2-5, with a possible D match to TRBD2 (5 bases). The length of the CDR3 is 14 residues. Germline assignment: CDR1 MGHRA and CDR2 YSYEKL. The ends were cut back, 5 bases at V and 2 bases at J, with 12 bases in the middle. The CDR3 reads CASSSGLAQETQYF. The CDR3 nucleotides are TGCGCCAGCAGCTCCGGACTTGCTCAAGAGACCCAGTACTTC.

This clone occurred a few times. V is TRBV4-3 and J is TRBJ2-2; D is unresolved. From germline, CDR1 is LGHNA and CDR2 YSLEER. The CDR3 has 13 residues. V was clipped by 2 bases and J by 6 bases, with 7 bases between them. CDR3 DNA sequence: TGCGCCAGCAGCCAAATCCGGGCCGGGGAGCTGTTTTTT. It translates to CASSQIRAGELFF.

This clone was observed a handful of times. For the CDR3, the DNA is TGTGCCAGCAGCTTGGGCGAGGGGGAAGGTGGCTACACCTTC. Translating gives CASSLGEGEGGYTF. V usage is TRBV5-4 and J usage is TRBJ1-2; tentative D call: TRBD1 (6 bases). Germline values: CDR1 SGHNT, CDR2 YYREEE (reference sequence). The CDR3 runs to 14 residues. Trimming took off 0 bases at V and 7 bases at J, with 13 bases between the two ends.

The chain uses TRBV6-6 and TRBJ2-2, with TRBD1 identical over 7 bases. Germline loops: CDR1 MNHNY, CDR2 SVGAGI (reference sequence). The CDR3 sequence is 14 residues long. The V segment lost 8 bases and the J segment 5 bases; nucleotides outside the gene matches: 8. The CDR3 nucleotides are TGTGCCAGCCAACAGGGGCAGAAGACCGGGGAGCTGTTTTTT. Translated, it gives CASQQGQKTGELFF.

This clone was observed a few times. The V gene is TRBV19, the J gene TRBJ2-2, with TRBD1 matching over 10 bases. Trimming cost V 3 bases and J 2 bases; bases outside gene matches: 6. Germline V gives CDR1 LNHDA, CDR2 SQIVND (reference sequence). The CDR3 length is 17 residues. The chain's CDR3 is CASSILGQGPNTGELFF. The CDR3 bases are TGTGCCAGTAGTATTCTGGGACAGGGGCCCAACACCGGGGAGCTGTTTTTT.

In its sample, this clone was seen a few times. The rearrangement uses TRBV4-1 and TRBJ1-2; weak D call: TRBD1 (6 bases). Germline CDR1 is MGHRA and CDR2 is YSYEKL. The CDR3 covers 13 residues. Trimming stripped 3 bases from V and 7 bases from J, with 12 bases between. As DNA, the CDR3 is TGCGCCAGCAGCCATCCCTCGACAGGTGGCTACACCTTC. Translating gives CASSHPSTGGYTF.

The sample holds a few counts of this clone. This chain connects TRBV7-2 to TRBJ2-5; 9 bases fit TRBD1. Germline values: CDR1 SGHTA, CDR2 FQGNSA. There are 15 residues in the CDR3. V gave up 5 bases and J gave up 4 bases; unmatched junction bases: 8. The DNA for the CDR3 is TGTGCCAGCAGCCCGGACAGGGGCGGAGGAGAGACCCAGTACTTC. Translation gives CASSPDRGGGETQYF.

The chain uses TRBV7-9 and TRBJ1-1; D uncertain. The CDR3 is 17 residues long. The V gene lost 0 bases and the J gene lost 4 bases, with 18 bases spanning the gap. Germline CDR1 and CDR2: SEHNR and FQNEAQ (reference sequence). As DNA, the CDR3 is TGTGCCAGCAGCTTAGCCCCAGGAATAGAGCCGTCCACTGAAGCTTTCTTT. Translation: CASSLAPGIEPSTEAFF. Based on the CDR3 plus reference TRBV7-9 and TRBJ1-1, the full variable domain is DTGVSQNPRHKITKRGQNVTFRCDPISEHNRLYWYRQTLGQGPEFLTYFQNEAQLEKSRLLSDRFSAERPKGSFSTLEIQRTEQGDSAMYLCASSLAPGIEPSTEAFFGQGTRLTVV.

This clone was seen only a few times. This sequence joins TRBV29-1 and TRBJ2-3; D may be TRBD1 (5 bases). V lost 4 bases, J lost 3 bases, and 14 bases lay in between. This CDR3 has 14 amino acids. The germline CDR1 and CDR2 sequences are SQVTM and ANQGSEA. The CDR3 is CSVVGRAGTDTQYF. In DNA, the CDR3 is TGCAGCGTTGTAGGCAGGGCCGGAACAGATACGCAGTATTTT.

The gene calls are TRBV7-2 and TRBJ1-5; D unresolved. Germline assignment: CDR1 SGHTA and CDR2 FQGNSA. The CDR3 totals 13 residues. Trimming cost V 3 bases and J 5 bases, with 8 bases left between them. CDR3 sequence reads: CASSFRRDQPQHF. CDR3 DNA sequence: TGTGCCAGCAGCTTCCGGAGGGATCAGCCCCAGCATTTT.

This clone came up a few times. The chain employs TRBV9 and TRBJ2-1, with 10 bases aligning to TRBD1. Trimming cost V 0 bases and J 7 bases; bases outside gene matches: 10. This CDR3 spans 17 amino acids. Germline V gene sequence: CDR1 SGDLS, CDR2 YYNGEE. CDR3 protein: CASSVVPDGTGENEQFF. CDR3 bases: TGTGCCAGCAGCGTAGTACCTGATGGGACAGGGGAAAATGAGCAGTTCTTC.

V usage is TRBV9 and J usage is TRBJ2-5; 7 bases line up with TRBD2. CDR3 length equals 16 residues. CDR1 and CDR2 (germline): SGDLS, YYNGEE. Unmatched junction bases numbered 8, after V lost 2 bases and J lost 1 base. The CDR3 sequence: CASSVDGAGPQETQYF. The CDR3 coding sequence is TGTGCCAGCAGCGTCGACGGAGCGGGGCCCCAAGAGACCCAGTACTTC.